This T cell receptor beta chain was identified during a study of human T cells and chemical hapten exposure (dated by TCRdb to the early 2020s). With regard to the full study: For sensitization, 2% DPC in acetone was applied to a roughly 2 cm by roughly 2 cm area of upper inner arm skin. Libraries were pooled for sequencing, and variation in per-sample TCR yields was attributed mainly to small differences in library volumes within the pool. Weekly therapeutic DPC doses were additionally applied to the scalp of patients throughout the roughly 25-week study period. The study tracked peripheral blood TCR repertoire changes in vivo during primary and secondary sensitization to the hapten diphenylcyclopropenone (DPC) in alopecia patients. For TCR sequencing, blood came from about 29 alopecia patients at anywhere from one to four time points (pre-sensitization, 2, 6 and 24 weeks). Blood samples were taken from patients before sensitization (week 0) and at 2, 6 and about 24 weeks after DPC sensitization. Most of the patients in the cohort were female, and the cohort covered alopecia areata with under or over 50% scalp involvement, alopecia totalis and alopecia universalis. Patch testing was performed on the upper back with Finn chambers containing 0.01% DPC, and the patch tests were scored after 6 days according to International Contact Dermatitis Research Group standards. What the study reported, not specific to this receptor: Repeated subsampling changed both the strength of the expansion versus patch-test correlation and the threshold at which that correlation became significant. Because all patients had alopecia, a presumed autoimmune disease, the immune response of the patients might differ from that of healthy individuals. DPC sensitization did not change the number of TCRs with a frequency above 1 in 1000, and there was no evidence of changes in global repertoire structure. Expanded TCRs formed significantly more large CDR3 similarity clusters than pre-sensitization or healthy control sets, consistent with antigen-driven responses. The number of PT1 expanded TCRs positively correlated with patch test score, significant at thresholds 8, 16 and 32 but not 4.

V and J are truncated by 7 bases and 0 bases respectively, leaving an intervening sequence of 16 bases. CDR1 is given as SNHLY and CDR2 as FYNNEI, both from the germline V gene. The cysteine opens and the phenylalanine closes a CDR3 of 16 amino acids. The only DNA kept is the CDR3, 48 bases in frame from the first base. The library was generated by RACE. Sequencing relied on a NextSeq 500. During library preparation, unique molecular identifiers were attached to individual cDNA molecules so that TCRs could be counted in a quantitative, reproducible way. Both TCR alpha and TCR beta chains were sequenced from each blood RNA sample. The paper's processing steps were these. A median of about 89,000 TCRs per sample was observed, with a range of 23,224 to 690,600. The Decombinator software suite was used to annotate the V, J and CDR3 of the TCR reads. Every sample was subsampled to the same number of TCRs (28,000) for the PS versus PT1 abundance plots. TCRs were defined as expanded if absent before sensitization and observed at least eight times at the 2-week time point. The public sequencing data were trimmed at Q25 with fastp and processed into clonotypes with MiXCR by TCRdb, which kept only in-frame beta chains. Records with the same CDR3 protein are collapsed into one entry carrying the most frequent genes and DNA. For this entry, the V and J calls and clone size follow TCRdb and not the study's own pipeline. A total of about 71,000 distinct CDR3 sequences appear in this sample, roughly 9.8% of them only once. The ten top clones hold approximately 3% of the sample.

This specimen's time point label, per the study, means: patch test 1, 2 weeks after DPC sensitization. The intended sense of this specimen's treatment or condition label: therapeutic diphenylcyclopropenone sensitization with weekly scalp DPC. At every patch-test visit, the blood draw took place before the patch test was put on. Patients were considered eligible if aged 18 to 70, diagnosed with alopecia and deemed suitable for DPC therapy, and patients were excluded if pregnant. Unfractionated whole blood was collected in Tempus Blood RNA tubes, and total RNA was extracted from that blood. This clonotype was picked up a small number of times. Its antigen target is currently unknown. Nothing much larger sits one base from this clone, and base qualities are not available.

The sequencing here drew on whole blood, taken in connection with sensitization to the hapten diphenylcyclopropenone (DPC). This TCR came from a middle-aged woman with alopecia areata. Some clones in this sample may be carry-over from other donors' samples. The V gene is TRBV2 and the J gene is TRBJ1-5; there is no confident call for the D gene. The nucleotides are TGTGCCAGCACCCTAGAAGCCCTCTATAGCAATCAGCCCCAGCATTTT. Translated, it reads CASTLEALYSNQPQHF.